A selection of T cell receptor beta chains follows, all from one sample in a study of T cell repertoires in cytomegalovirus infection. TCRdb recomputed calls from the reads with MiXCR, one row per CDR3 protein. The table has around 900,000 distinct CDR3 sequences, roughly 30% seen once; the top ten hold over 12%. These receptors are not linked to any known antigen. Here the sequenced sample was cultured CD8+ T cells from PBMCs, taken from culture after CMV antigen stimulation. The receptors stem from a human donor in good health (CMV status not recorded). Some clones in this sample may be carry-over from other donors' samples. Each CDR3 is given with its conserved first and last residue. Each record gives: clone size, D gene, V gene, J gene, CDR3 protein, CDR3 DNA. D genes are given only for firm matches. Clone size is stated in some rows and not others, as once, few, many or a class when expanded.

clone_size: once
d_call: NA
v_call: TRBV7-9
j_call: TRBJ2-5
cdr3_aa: CASSSTRLVGETQYF
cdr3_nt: TGTGCCAGCAGCTCTACTAGACTAGTCGGGGAGACCCAGTACTTC

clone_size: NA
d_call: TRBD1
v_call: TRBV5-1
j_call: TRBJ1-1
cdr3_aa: CASSFGTGGGKNTEAFF
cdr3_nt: TGCGCCAGCAGCTTCGGGACAGGGGGAGGGAAGAACACTGAAGCTTTCTTT

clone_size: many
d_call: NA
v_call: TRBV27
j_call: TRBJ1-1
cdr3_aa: CASSLIRANTEAFF
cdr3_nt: TGTGCCAGCAGTTTGATCCGGGCGAACACTGAAGCTTTCTTT

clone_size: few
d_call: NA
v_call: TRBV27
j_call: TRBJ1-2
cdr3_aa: CASSSAPGGYGYTF
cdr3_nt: TGTGCCAGCAGTTCCGCCCCCGGTGGGTATGGCTACACCTTC

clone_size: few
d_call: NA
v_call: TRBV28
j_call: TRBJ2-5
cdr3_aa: CASSWEEQGFETQYF
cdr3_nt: TGTGCCAGCAGTTGGGAGGAACAGGGTTTCGAGACCCAGTACTTC

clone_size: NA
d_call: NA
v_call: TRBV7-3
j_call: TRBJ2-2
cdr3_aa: CANSSYNPSNAGELFF
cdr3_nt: TGTGCCAACAGCTCCTACAACCCTAGTAACGCCGGGGAGCTGTTTTTT

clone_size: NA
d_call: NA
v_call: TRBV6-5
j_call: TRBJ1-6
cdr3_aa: CASSYRDNYNSPLHF
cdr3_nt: TGTGCCAGCAGTTACCGGGACAACTATAATTCACCCCTCCACTTT

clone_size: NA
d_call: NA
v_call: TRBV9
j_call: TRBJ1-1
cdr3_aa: CASSERAFF
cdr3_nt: TGTGCCAGCAGTGAGAGAGCTTTCTTT

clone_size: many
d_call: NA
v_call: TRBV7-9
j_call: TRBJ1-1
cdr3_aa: CASTLSGGTEAFF
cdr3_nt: TGTGCCAGCACCCTTTCGGGGGGCACTGAAGCTTTCTTT

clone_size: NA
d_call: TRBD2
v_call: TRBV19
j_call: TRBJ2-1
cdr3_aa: CASSVTSGGNEQFF
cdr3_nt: TGTGCCAGTAGTGTGACTAGCGGGGGCAATGAGCAGTTCTTC

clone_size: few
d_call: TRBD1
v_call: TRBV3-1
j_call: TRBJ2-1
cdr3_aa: CASSQEAGQGAPYNEQFF
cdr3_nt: TGTGCCAGCAGCCAAGAGGCCGGACAGGGGGCGCCGTACAATGAGCAGTTCTTC

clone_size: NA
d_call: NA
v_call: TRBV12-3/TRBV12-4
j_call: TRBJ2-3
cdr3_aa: CASTGTYTDTQYF
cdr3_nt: TGTGCCAGCACAGGGACTTACACAGATACGCAGTATTTT

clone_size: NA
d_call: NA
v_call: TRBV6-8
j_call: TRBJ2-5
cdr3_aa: CASSSSFGGGAETQYF
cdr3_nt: TGTGCCAGCAGTTCCTCTTTTGGGGGGGGCGCAGAGACCCAGTACTTC

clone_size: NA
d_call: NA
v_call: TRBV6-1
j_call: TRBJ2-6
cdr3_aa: CASSPSDYGANVLTF
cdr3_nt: TGTGCCAGCAGTCCCTCCGACTACGGGGCCAACGTCCTGACTTTC

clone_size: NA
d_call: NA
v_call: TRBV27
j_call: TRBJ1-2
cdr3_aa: CASSLLVGNSNYGYTF
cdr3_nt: TGTGCCAGCAGTCTCCTAGTAGGGAACTCTAACTATGGCTACACCTTC

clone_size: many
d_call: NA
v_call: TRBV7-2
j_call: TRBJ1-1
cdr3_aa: CASSFRWGTEAFF
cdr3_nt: TGTGCCAGCAGCTTTAGGTGGGGCACTGAAGCTTTCTTT

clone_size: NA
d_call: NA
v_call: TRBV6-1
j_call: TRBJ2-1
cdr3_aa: CASTSMGNRDNEQFF
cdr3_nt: TGTGCCAGCACGTCGATGGGTAACAGAGACAATGAGCAGTTCTTC

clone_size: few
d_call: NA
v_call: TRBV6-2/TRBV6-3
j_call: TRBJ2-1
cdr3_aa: CASSFPPNEQFF
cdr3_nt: TGTGCCAGCAGTTTCCCACCCAATGAGCAGTTCTTC

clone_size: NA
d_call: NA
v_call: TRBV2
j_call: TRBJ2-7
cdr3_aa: CASSEVRVPYEQYF
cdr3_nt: TGTGCCAGCAGTGAAGTTCGGGTTCCCTACGAGCAGTACTTC

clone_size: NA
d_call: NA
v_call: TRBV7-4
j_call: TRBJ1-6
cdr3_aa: CASSAGLADNSPLHF
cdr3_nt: TGTGCCAGCAGCGCGGGACTCGCGGATAATTCACCCCTCCACTTT

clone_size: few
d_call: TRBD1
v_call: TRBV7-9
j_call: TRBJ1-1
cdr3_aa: CASSSPMRQGFTEAFF
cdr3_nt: TGTGCCAGCAGCTCTCCGATGCGACAGGGGTTCACTGAAGCTTTCTTT

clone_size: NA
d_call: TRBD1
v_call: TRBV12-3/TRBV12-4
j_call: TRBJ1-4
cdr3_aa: CASSFYKGAEKLFF
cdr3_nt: TGTGCCAGCAGTTTCTATAAGGGGGCTGAAAAACTGTTTTTT

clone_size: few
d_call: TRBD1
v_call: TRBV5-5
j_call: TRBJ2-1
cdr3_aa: CASSQYRGRFIEQFF
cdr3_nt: TGTGCCAGCAGCCAGTACAGGGGGCGCTTCATCGAGCAGTTCTTC

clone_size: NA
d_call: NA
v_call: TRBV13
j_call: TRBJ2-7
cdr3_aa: CASSQGRINYEQYF
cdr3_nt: TGTGCCAGCAGCCAGGGACGGATAAACTACGAGCAGTACTTC

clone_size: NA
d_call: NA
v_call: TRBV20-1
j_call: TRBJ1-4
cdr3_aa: CSVGELFF
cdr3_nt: TGCAGTGTGGGGGAACTGTTTTTT

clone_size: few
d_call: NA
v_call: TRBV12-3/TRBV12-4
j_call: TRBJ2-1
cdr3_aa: CASSFLSFEQFF
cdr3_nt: TGTGCCAGCAGTTTTTTAAGCTTTGAGCAGTTCTTC

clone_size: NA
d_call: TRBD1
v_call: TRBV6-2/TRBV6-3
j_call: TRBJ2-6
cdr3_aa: CASRGTGGSSGANVLTF
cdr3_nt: TGTGCCAGCAGGGGGACAGGGGGCTCCTCTGGGGCCAACGTCCTGACTTTC

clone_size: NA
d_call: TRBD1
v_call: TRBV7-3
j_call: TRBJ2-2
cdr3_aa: CASSSLPGQGDPANTGELFF
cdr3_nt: TGTGCCAGCAGCTCTCTTCCGGGACAGGGGGACCCAGCGAACACCGGGGAGCTGTTTTTT

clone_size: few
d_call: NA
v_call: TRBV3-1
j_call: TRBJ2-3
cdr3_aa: CASSPGYGGAWADTQYF
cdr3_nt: TGTGCCAGCAGCCCGGGGTATGGGGGGGCTTGGGCAGATACGCAGTATTTT

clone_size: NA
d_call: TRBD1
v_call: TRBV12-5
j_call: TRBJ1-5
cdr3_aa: CASGFQGESNQPQHF
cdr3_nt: TGTGCTAGTGGTTTCCAGGGGGAGAGCAATCAGCCCCAGCATTTT

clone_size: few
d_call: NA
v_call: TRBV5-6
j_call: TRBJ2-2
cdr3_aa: CASSLGLTWALNTGELFF
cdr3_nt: TGTGCCAGCAGCTTGGGGCTCACATGGGCCCTGAACACCGGGGAGCTGTTTTTT

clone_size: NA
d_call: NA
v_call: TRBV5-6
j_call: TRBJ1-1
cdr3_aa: CASSLAGLLNTEAFF
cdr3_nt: TGTGCCAGCAGCTTGGCGGGACTCCTGAACACTGAAGCTTTCTTT

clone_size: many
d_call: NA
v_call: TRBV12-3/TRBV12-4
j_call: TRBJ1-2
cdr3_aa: CASSPGHPIYGYTF
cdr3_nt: TGTGCCAGCAGTCCGGGACACCCTATCTATGGCTACACCTTC

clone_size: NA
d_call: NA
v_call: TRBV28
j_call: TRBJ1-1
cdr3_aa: CASSFLSRVLNTEAFF
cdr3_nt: TGTGCCAGCAGTTTCCTTTCCAGGGTTCTTAACACTGAAGCTTTCTTT

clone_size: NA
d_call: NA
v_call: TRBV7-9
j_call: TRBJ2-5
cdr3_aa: CASSLDSGGGETQYF
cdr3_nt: TGTGCCAGCAGCTTAGATTCTGGGGGCGGAGAGACCCAGTACTTC

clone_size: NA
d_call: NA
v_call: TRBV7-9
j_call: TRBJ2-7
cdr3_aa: CASSPRQFEQYF
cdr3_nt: TGTGCCAGCAGCCCAAGACAGTTCGAGCAGTACTTC

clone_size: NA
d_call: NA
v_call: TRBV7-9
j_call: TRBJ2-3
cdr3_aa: CASSPPPNAQYF
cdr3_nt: TGTGCCAGCAGCCCCCCCCCGAACGCGCAGTATTTT

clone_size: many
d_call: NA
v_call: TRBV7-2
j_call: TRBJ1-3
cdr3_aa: CASSLVSGEGFLSGNTIYF
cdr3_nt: TGTGCCAGCAGCTTAGTCTCGGGGGAAGGATTTCTCTCTGGAAACACCATATATTTT

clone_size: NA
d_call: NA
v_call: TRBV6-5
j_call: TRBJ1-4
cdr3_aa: CASSSRLTNEKLFF
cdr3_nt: TGTGCCAGCAGTTCGCGGCTTACTAATGAAAAACTGTTTTTT

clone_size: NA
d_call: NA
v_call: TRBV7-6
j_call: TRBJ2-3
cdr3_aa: CASSLEGKYTDTQYF
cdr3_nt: TGTGCTAGCAGCTTAGAGGGGAAGTACACAGATACGCAGTATTTT